This record concerns one T cell receptor beta chain sequence. Its antigen is not identified. This entry comes from a study of T cell responses to AZD1222 COVID-19 vaccine. Broader study findings: The donor cohort was predominantly white British with a female majority, and clonal diversity may have been underestimated. At study baseline, merely several AZD1222 recipients were seropositive.

The CDR3 loop spans 16 amino acids. Per germline, CDR1 MGHRA and CDR2 YSYEKL. The J segment lost 0 bases and the V segment lost 3 bases, leaving 4 bases of the junction unmatched. Clones were read by immunoSEQ multiplex PCR, and TCRdb kept only the in-frame ones, dropping some. The sample records some 80,000 clones, 85% to 95% being singletons. This chain connects TRBV4-1 to TRBJ1-1; TRBD1 matches at 10 bases. This material consisted of peripheral blood, taken on day 0 of AZD1222 vaccination. This TCR was recovered from an adult in good health. The CDR3 coding sequence is TGCGCCAGCAGCCACGCCGGGACAGGGGTGAACACTGAAGCTTTCTTT. Amino acid sequence: CASSHAGTGVNTEAFF.